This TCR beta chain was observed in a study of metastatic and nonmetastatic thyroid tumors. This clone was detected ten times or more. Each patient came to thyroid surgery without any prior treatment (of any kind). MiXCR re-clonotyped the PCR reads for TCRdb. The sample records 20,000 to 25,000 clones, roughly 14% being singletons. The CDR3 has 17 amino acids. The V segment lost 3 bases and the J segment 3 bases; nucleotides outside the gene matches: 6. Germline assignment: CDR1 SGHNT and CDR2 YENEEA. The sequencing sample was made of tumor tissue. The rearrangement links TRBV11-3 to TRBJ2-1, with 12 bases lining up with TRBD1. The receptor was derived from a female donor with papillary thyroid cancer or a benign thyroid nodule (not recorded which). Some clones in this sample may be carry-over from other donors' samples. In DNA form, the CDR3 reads TGTGCCAGCAGCTTCGGGACAGGGGGCGGCAACTACAATGAGCAGTTCTTC. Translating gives CASSFGTGGGNYNEQFF. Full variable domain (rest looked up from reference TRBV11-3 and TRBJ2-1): EAGVVQSPRYKIIEKKQPVAFWCNPISGHNTLYWYLQNLGQGPELLIRYENEEAVDDSQLPKDRFSAERLKGVDSTLKIQPAELGDSAVYLCASSFGTGGGNYNEQFFGPGTRLTVL.